The entry that follows covers one T cell receptor beta chain sequence. This CDR3 has 15 amino acids. From germline, CDR1 is SGHRS and CDR2 YFSETQ. J lost 9 bases, V lost 4 bases, and 11 bases had no gene match. This entry comes from a study of glioma-infiltrating T cells after dendritic cell vaccination. Turning to the study itself: The vaccine used monocyte-derived dendritic cells pulsed overnight with autologous tumor lysate.

The immunoSEQ assay amplified TCRB CDR3 from up to about 2 ug DNA. The table came from immunoSEQ multiplex PCR; TCRdb's copy has only in-frame clones and leaves some out. The data hold roughly 51,000 clones, with approximately 85% observed a single time. The chain is built from TRBV5-1 and TRBJ2-7; 12 positions agree with TRBD1. The clonotype comes from a human donor with glioblastoma. Sequenced material: blood, taken before dendritic cell vaccination. In DNA form, the CDR3 reads TGCGCCAGCAGCCCGAGGGACAGGGGGCTAAGCGTGCAGTACTTC. Its protein is CASSPRDRGLSVQYF. Together with reference TRBV5-1 and TRBJ2-7, the CDR3 gives the full variable domain: KAGVTQTPRYLIKTRGQQVTLSCSPISGHRSVSWYQQTPGQGLQFLFEYFSETQRNKGNFPGRFSGRQFSNSRSEMNVSTLELGDSALYLCASSPRDRGLSVQYFGPGTRLTVT.